This is a list of T cell receptor beta chains from one sample in a study of blood T cells in healthy people across ages. TCRdb recomputed calls from the 5' RACE reads with MiXCR, one row per CDR3 protein. The table includes some 1.6 million distinct CDR3 sequences, 30% to 40% detected once. Sequencing was done on a sample of blood. The receptors derive from a woman aged 25 to 39 in good health. Each CDR3 is given with its conserved first and last residue. A D gene is named only where the DNA matches it firmly. The size field is filled for only some rows; it gives once, few, many or a size class.

D,V,size,J,CDR3,DNA
TRBD1,TRBV6-2/TRBV6-3,.,TRBJ2-1,CASRPDRATYNEQFF,TGTGCCAGCAGACCGGACAGGGCTACCTACAATGAGCAGTTCTTC
.,TRBV12-3/TRBV12-4,.,TRBJ2-1,CASRGRVLGPYNEQFF,TGTGCCAGCAGAGGTCGGGTCCTAGGCCCCTACAATGAGCAGTTCTTC
.,TRBV3-1,.,TRBJ2-3,CAISPTPPTDTQYF,TGTGCCATCAGCCCGACCCCCCCCACAGATACGCAGTATTTT
TRBD2,TRBV27,few,TRBJ2-7,CASSIGGNEQYF,TGTGCCAGCAGTATCGGGGGGAACGAGCAGTACTTC
TRBD2,TRBV10-2,.,TRBJ2-3,CASSDRRGANTDTQYF,TGCGCCAGCAGTGATAGGCGGGGGGCTAACACAGATACGCAGTATTTT
.,TRBV7-9,.,TRBJ1-1,CASSLSLGGEAFF,TGTGCCAGCAGCTTAAGTCTGGGAGGTGAAGCTTTCTTT
TRBD2,TRBV30,few,TRBJ2-1,CAWQRDSSYNEQFF,TGTGCCTGGCAGCGGGATAGCTCCTACAATGAGCAGTTCTTC
.,TRBV20-1,.,TRBJ2-7,CSAVSGDGGYEQYF,TGCAGTGCTGTTTCAGGGGACGGGGGTTACGAGCAGTACTTC
.,TRBV6-1,.,TRBJ2-1,CASTKNDEQFF,TGTGCCAGCACAAAGAACGATGAGCAGTTCTTC
.,TRBV29-1,few,TRBJ2-1,CSVGLSRTYNEQFF,TGCAGCGTTGGGCTTAGCAGAACCTACAATGAGCAGTTCTTC
.,TRBV20-1,few,TRBJ2-3,CSARLYTNTDTQYF,TGCAGTGCTAGACTTTATACGAACACAGATACGCAGTATTTT
.,TRBV20-1,few,TRBJ2-7,CSANRRGATDAYEQYF,TGCAGTGCCAACCGCCGGGGCGCGACAGACGCCTACGAGCAGTACTTC
.,TRBV27,.,TRBJ2-3,CASRATLVQITQYF,TGTGCCAGCAGGGCGACCCTCGTTCAAATTACGCAGTATTTT
TRBD1,TRBV6-1,.,TRBJ2-3,CASKTGQGKTDTQYF,TGTGCCAGCAAGACGGGACAGGGGAAGACAGATACGCAGTATTTT
.,TRBV5-6,.,TRBJ2-3,CASSLLSDAQYF,TGTGCCAGCAGCTTGTTGTCAGATGCGCAGTATTTT
TRBD2,TRBV4-2,.,TRBJ2-2,CASSPRKLAGGPGTGELFF,TGTGCCAGCAGCCCAAGGAAACTAGCGGGGGGGCCTGGAACCGGGGAGCTGTTTTTT
.,TRBV4-1,.,TRBJ1-2,CASRAPGTDYGYTF,TGCGCCAGCAGGGCCCCCGGGACGGACTATGGCTACACCTTC
.,TRBV5-1,.,TRBJ2-3,CASSLVGGISTDTQYF,TGCGCCAGCAGCTTGGTAGGCGGGATAAGCACAGATACGCAGTATTTT
TRBD2,TRBV9,.,TRBJ2-5,CASSKEGLAGVSETQYF,TGTGCCAGCAGCAAAGAGGGCCTAGCGGGAGTTTCAGAGACCCAGTACTTC
.,TRBV13,.,TRBJ2-5,CASSSLLGDQETQYF,TGTGCCAGCAGCTCCCTATTGGGGGACCAAGAGACCCAGTACTTC
TRBD1,TRBV20-1,few,TRBJ1-4,CSASQGQGGEKLFF,TGCAGTGCTAGTCAGGGTCAGGGGGGTGAAAAACTGTTTTTT
.,TRBV4-1,few,TRBJ2-1,CASNDPFTSSSGEQFF,TGCGCCAGCAACGACCCTTTTACTAGTTCGTCTGGTGAGCAGTTCTTC
TRBD2,TRBV20-1,.,TRBJ2-7,CSARILAGESYEQYF,TGCAGTGCTAGAATCCTAGCGGGAGAGAGTTACGAGCAGTACTTC
TRBD1,TRBV30,.,TRBJ1-1,CAWTYRGRGTEAFF,TGTGCCTGGACCTACAGGGGGCGAGGCACTGAAGCTTTCTTT
.,TRBV2,few,TRBJ1-6,CASSVRSPLHF,TGTGCCAGCAGTGTTCGATCACCCCTCCACTTT
TRBD1,TRBV28,.,TRBJ2-1,CVSQKAGGHNEQFF,TGTGTCAGCCAAAAGGCAGGGGGCCACAATGAGCAGTTCTTC
.,TRBV15,many,TRBJ2-5,CATSRDSQETQYF,TGTGCCACCAGCAGAGATTCCCAAGAGACCCAGTACTTC
TRBD2,TRBV29-1,many,TRBJ2-1,CSGIGLGEGKRDVNEQFF,TGCAGCGGGATAGGGTTAGGGGAAGGAAAGCGGGATGTCAATGAGCAGTTCTTC
.,TRBV12-3/TRBV12-4,many,TRBJ2-7,CASSRTAASYEQYF,TGTGCCAGCAGCAGGACAGCCGCCTCCTACGAGCAGTACTTC
.,TRBV4-1,.,TRBJ2-1,CASSQGVGQLQETQFF,TGCGCCAGCAGCCAAGGAGTTGGGCAGCTACAGGAGACCCAGTTCTTC
TRBD1,TRBV18,many,TRBJ2-5,CASSPGQGTTETQYF,TGTGCCAGCTCACCCGGACAGGGGACTACGGAGACCCAGTACTTC
.,TRBV7-9,.,TRBJ2-6,CASSLGETTAGANVLTF,TGTGCCAGCAGCTTAGGGGAAACTACAGCTGGGGCCAACGTCCTGACTTTC
.,TRBV5-6,few,TRBJ2-5,CASSTGGGMTTQYF,TGTGCCAGCAGCACAGGTGGTGGGATGACGACCCAGTACTTC
.,TRBV5-1,.,TRBJ2-3,CASSLGVRPSGTDTQYF,TGCGCCAGCAGCTTGGGTGTCAGGCCTTCCGGCACAGATACGCAGTATTTT
.,TRBV5-5,few,TRBJ1-4,CASSLKYPGSLGNEKLFF,TGTGCCAGCAGCTTGAAATATCCAGGGTCCCTGGGGAATGAAAAACTGTTTTTT
TRBD2,TRBV3-1,.,TRBJ2-7,CASSQDPSGTYEQYF,TGTGCCAGCAGCCAAGATCCTAGCGGGACCTACGAGCAGTACTTC
.,TRBV24-1,many,TRBJ2-3,CATSLTGFSTDTQYF,TGTGCCACCAGCTTAACAGGGTTCAGCACAGATACGCAGTATTTT
.,TRBV5-1,few,TRBJ2-3,CASSLAPGADTQYF,TGCGCCAGCAGCTTGGCCCCAGGGGCAGATACGCAGTATTTT
.,TRBV2,few,TRBJ2-5,CASSQQKTQYF,TGTGCCAGCAGTCAACAGAAGACCCAGTACTTC
.,TRBV21-1,.,TRBJ2-3,CASSIGGISTDTQYF,TGTGCCAGCAGCATAGGGGGGATAAGCACAGATACGCAGTATTTT
TRBD1,TRBV27,.,TRBJ2-7,CASSAEQGIGVSEQYF,TGTGCCAGCAGTGCGGAACAGGGGATTGGGGTGAGTGAGCAGTACTTC
.,TRBV30,.,TRBJ2-1,CAWRPFQFF,TGTGCCTGGAGGCCGTTTCAGTTCTTC
.,TRBV6-1,few,TRBJ2-3,CASSVLPNTDTQYF,TGTGCCAGCAGTGTCCTCCCGAACACAGATACGCAGTATTTT
TRBD2,TRBV4-2,.,TRBJ2-3,CASTGLAGGSSTDTQYF,TGTGCCAGCACGGGACTAGCGGGAGGATCTAGCACAGATACGCAGTATTTT
TRBD2,TRBV20-1,.,TRBJ2-1,CSARKGTSGVNEQFF,TGCAGTGCCCGTAAGGGGACTAGCGGGGTCAATGAGCAGTTCTTC
.,TRBV27,.,TRBJ1-2,CASSYGRGTGYTF,TGTGCCAGCAGTTATGGCAGGGGAACTGGCTACACCTTC
TRBD1,TRBV12-5,.,TRBJ1-1,CASDQNRGGTEAFF,TGTGCTAGTGACCAAAACAGGGGTGGAACTGAAGCTTTCTTT
TRBD1,TRBV27,few,TRBJ2-7,CASSRRGQLNEQYF,TGTGCCAGCAGTCGCCGGGGACAGTTAAACGAGCAGTACTTC
.,TRBV5-1,few,TRBJ2-4,CASSRDIIQYF,TGCGCCAGCAGTCGGGACATCATTCAGTACTTC